The clone carrying this T cell receptor (beta chain) was recorded at least ten times. This specimen belongs to a study of T cells in Graves' hyperthyroidism and ophthalmopathy. The ends were cut back, 0 bases at V and 4 bases at J, with 15 bases in the middle. The V gene's germline CDR1 is DFQATT and CDR2 SNEGSKA (reference sequence). The CDR3 length is 15 residues. PBMCs were collected from a roughly 10 ml volume of fresh peripheral blood. Amplification of TCR beta CDR3 regions was performed using RNA transcripts as template. First-round RT-PCR with HTBI primers amplified the TCR CDR3 region. Using its own MiXCR run on the multiplex PCR reads, TCRdb lists one record per CDR3 protein. The data contain a few hundred thousand distinct CDR3 sequences, roughly an eighth of them singletons.

The chain couples TRBV20-1 to TRBJ1-2; weak D call: TRBD1 (6 bases). The clonotype was recovered from a young woman with Graves' hyperthyroidism. The sequencing input was blood. CDR3 sequence: CSAREGAQVAYGYTF. CDR3 DNA sequence: TGCAGTGCTAGAGAGGGGGCGCAGGTGGCCTATGGCTACACCTTC.